Presented here are 14 T cell receptor beta chains from one specimen sequenced in a study of breast tumors, draining lymph nodes, adjacent tissues. Samples came from axillary lymph nodes draining the breast cancer. TCRdb reanalysed the multiplex PCR reads using MiXCR and keeps one entry per CDR3 protein. The sample lists around 130,000 distinct CDR3 sequences; 21% were seen once. The sample taken for sequencing was axillary lymph node tissue. The receptors were sampled from a female donor with breast cancer. Some clones in this sample may be carry-over from other donors' samples.

This clonotype has a count of ten or more. The chain has TRBV5-1 and TRBJ2-1; TRBD2 agrees at 13 bases. CDR1 SGHRS and CDR2 YFSETQ come from the germline V gene. V was pared by 1 base and J by 7 bases, with 11 bases of the junction left unmatched. The CDR3 covers 18 residues. Here the CDR3 reads CASSLLQGGLAGQNEQFF. The CDR3 region has the DNA TGCGCCAGCAGCTTGTTGCAAGGGGGACTAGCGGGGCAAAATGAGCAGTTCTTC. The full variable domain, rest sourced from reference TRBV5-1 and TRBJ2-1, is KAGVTQTPRYLIKTRGQQVTLSCSPISGHRSVSWYQQTPGQGLQFLFEYFSETQRNKGNFPGRFSGRQFSNSRSEMNVSTLELGDSALYLCASSLLQGGLAGQNEQFFGPGTRLTVL.

This clonotype was detected many times. The J gene is TRBJ2-3, the V gene TRBV4-1; 11 positions match TRBD2. J lost 3 bases, V lost 0 bases, and 5 bases had no gene match. The CDR3 is 17 residues long. Germline V gene sequence: CDR1 MGHRA, CDR2 YSYEKL. The CDR3 sequence: CASSQDVAGGWTDTQYF. In DNA form, the CDR3 reads TGCGCCAGCAGCCAAGATGTAGCGGGAGGGTGGACAGATACGCAGTATTTT.

The chain employs TRBV27 and TRBJ2-5, with 9 positions matching TRBD1. The CDR3 has 16 amino acids. Germline-derived CDR1 and CDR2 are MNHEY and SMNVEV (reference sequence). V trimming: 4 bases; J trimming: 5 bases; junction bases outside the gene matches: 11. The CDR3 is CASSSGQGTYRETQYF. CDR3 bases: TGTGCCAGCAGTTCCGGACAGGGGACTTATCGGGAGACCCAGTACTTC.

This clonotype has ten or more counts. This sequence joins TRBV6-6 and TRBJ2-7; 9 bases line up with TRBD2. Germline V lookup: CDR1 MNHNY, CDR2 SVGAGI (reference sequence). This CDR3 is 22 amino acids long. V lost 3 bases and J lost 10; bases outside the gene matches: 34. The CDR3 DNA sequence: TGTGCCAGCAGTTATCTCTCTTGGGGCAGGGGGACTACTAGCGGGCCCGGCGCCGATCAGTACTTC. Translation gives CASSYLSWGRGTTSGPGADQYF.

This clonotype was seen a handful of times. The chain employs TRBV5-5 and TRBJ2-3; either TRBD1 or TRBD2 may supply D (5 bases each). Germline V gives CDR1 SGHKS, CDR2 YYEKEE (reference sequence). Trimming shortened V by 2 bases and J by 0 bases, and 10 bases separated the two germline ends. The CDR3 has 15 residues. CDR3: CASSFEGFSTDTQYF. As DNA, the CDR3 is TGTGCCAGCAGCTTCGAGGGGTTCAGCACAGATACGCAGTATTTT.

This clonotype was recorded at least ten times. The chain combines TRBV12-3 or TRBV12-4 with TRBJ2-7; 7 bases are a match to TRBD1. CDR3 length equals 17 residues. J lost 3 bases, V lost 4 bases, and 15 bases had no gene match. The DNA of the CDR3 is TGTGCCAGCAGTTGGGGGTGGGTTGGGACAGATGACTACGAGCAGTACTTC. Protein sequence: CASSWGWVGTDDYEQYF.

This clonotype was found many times. J is TRBJ2-1 and V is TRBV12-3 or TRBV12-4; possible D gene TRBD1, 5 bases. The V gene lost 7 bases and the J gene lost 7 bases, with 17 bases spanning the gap. The CDR3 consists of 14 residues. The CDR3 DNA reads as TGTGCCAGCATCCAGGGTTCTATAGGGAATGAGCAGTTCTTC. Translated, it gives CASIQGSIGNEQFF.

CDR3 region: CASSGAANEKLFF. The DNA of the CDR3 is TGTGCCAGCTCAGGGGCGGCTAATGAAAAACTGTTTTTT. The genes are TRBV27 and TRBJ1-4; maybe TRBD1 (6 bases). Trimming left V 8 bases short and J 3 bases short, with 10 bases between. This CDR3 contains 13 residues. In germline, CDR1 is MNHEY, CDR2 SMNVEV (reference sequence). Complete variable domain (other parts from reference TRBV27 and TRBJ1-4): EAQVTQNPRYLITVTGKKLTVTCSQNMNHEYMSWYRQDPGLGLRQIYYSMNVEVTDKGDVPEGYKVSRKEKRNFPLILESPSPNQTSLYFCASSGAANEKLFFGSGTQLSVL.

This clonotype was seen ten or more times. The rearrangement uses TRBV5-1 and TRBJ2-3, with 7 bases identical to TRBD1. This CDR3 region has 14 residues. The germline gives CDR1 SGHRS, CDR2 YFSETQ. After removal of 4 bases from V and 1 base from J, the junction contained 3 bases not matched to a gene. The CDR3 DNA reads TGCGCCAGCAGCAAGGGACAGCGCACAGATACGCAGTATTTT. Translating it yields CASSKGQRTDTQYF.

This clonotype was counted many times. The V gene is TRBV6-1, the J gene TRBJ2-3, with D perhaps assigned TRBD1 or TRBD2 (5 bases each). Germline V CDR1 and CDR2: MNHNS, SASEGT. The CDR3 runs to 14 residues. V was shortened by 4 bases and J by 2 bases, with 10 bases between the two germline ends. CDR3 in DNA: TGTGCCAGCAGTGGGGGGAGAGCCACAGATACGCAGTATTTT. Translation gives CASSGGRATDTQYF.

This clonotype was observed many times. The chain joins TRBV4-1 to TRBJ2-5; 9 positions agree with TRBD2. CDR1 is MGHRA, CDR2 YSYEKL, per germline. The CDR3 loop spans 16 amino acids. V shed 1 base, J shed 1 base, and the junction held 4 bases outside the gene matches. CDR3: CASSQVSGGSQETQYF. In DNA, the CDR3 is TGCGCCAGCAGCCAAGTGAGCGGGGGGTCCCAAGAGACCCAGTACTTC.

Many counts were recorded for this clonotype. The CDR3: CASSFVSGSGNTIYF. The CDR3 DNA follows: TGCGCCAGCAGCTTCGTTTCGGGCTCTGGAAACACCATATATTTT. V is TRBV5-1 and J is TRBJ1-3; D remains ambiguous. CDR1 SGHRS and CDR2 YFSETQ come from the germline V gene. This CDR3 has 15 amino acids. V was clipped by 2 bases and J by 0 bases, with 9 bases between them. The entire variable domain, with the rest obtained from reference TRBV5-1 and TRBJ1-3, is as follows: KAGVTQTPRYLIKTRGQQVTLSCSPISGHRSVSWYQQTPGQGLQFLFEYFSETQRNKGNFPGRFSGRQFSNSRSEMNVSTLELGDSALYLCASSFVSGSGNTIYFGEGSWLTVV.

This clonotype was detected many times. The chain combines TRBV10-3 with TRBJ2-1; 7 bases line up with TRBD1. Germline CDR1 is ENHRY and CDR2 is SYGVKD. Germline trimming cut 10 bases from V and 9 bases from J; bases unmatched to any gene: 6. The CDR3 runs 11 residues. The CDR3 nucleotides read TGTGCCACCAAGAAGGGGGCTGAGCAGTTCTTC. The encoded protein is CATKKGAEQFF.

The chain combines TRBV10-3 with TRBJ2-7; TRBD1 aligns across 11 bases. The CDR3 is 15 residues long. Germline CDR1 and CDR2: ENHRY and SYGVKD. The ends lost 6 bases at V and 1 base at J; junction bases unmatched: 5. The CDR3 is CAISPGQGASYEQYF. The CDR3 DNA reads TGTGCCATCAGCCCCGGACAGGGGGCTTCCTACGAGCAGTACTTC.